These 16 T cell receptor beta chains were all obtained from the same sample, sequenced in a study of blood T cell repertoires in COVID-19 (dated by TCRdb to 2019 to 2021). Libraries were built with the immunoSEQ multiplex PCR assay. In its TCRdb copy, this immuneACCESS table keeps in-frame sequences only and misses some clones. Where compared with another copy, unresolved V genes explain less than half of these, and the others have no known cause. The sample table records around 270,000 clones; around 88% of these occur just once. The leading ten clones occupy around 0.8% of the sample. Specimen: peripheral blood. The receptors derive from a man younger than 40 with acute or convalescent COVID-19.

The chain uses TRBV28 and TRBJ1-5, with a tentative D call TRBD1 (6 bases). The germline CDR1 and CDR2 sequences are MDHEN and SYDVKM. The V and J ends lost 5 bases and 4 bases respectively, with 18 bases between them. This CDR3 contains 16 residues. CDR3 sequence reads: CASSPIGQSRNQPQHF. The CDR3 DNA reads TGTGCCAGCAGTCCAATAGGACAGTCTCGGAATCAGCCCCAGCATTTT.

This clone was observed once. This sequence joins TRBV29-1 and TRBJ1-1; D gene unclear. This CDR3 has 15 amino acids. The V gene lost 3 bases and the J gene lost 0 bases, with 14 bases spanning the gap. Germline V gives CDR1 SQVTM, CDR2 ANQGSEA. The CDR3: CSVDLSVEMNTEAFF. The CDR3 DNA sequence: TGCAGCGTTGACTTGTCCGTCGAGATGAACACTGAAGCTTTCTTT.

The J gene is TRBJ2-7, the V gene TRBV28; D is ambiguous. The CDR3 consists of 12 residues. V was cut by 6 bases and J by 3 bases, with 9 bases left in between. Germline V lookup: CDR1 MDHEN, CDR2 SYDVKM. In DNA, the CDR3 is TGTGCCAGCAGCGAAACATACTACGAGCAGTACTTC. It yields the protein CASSETYYEQYF.

The rearrangement joins TRBV19 to TRBJ2-6; 11 bases line up with TRBD1. The V gene's germline CDR1 is LNHDA and CDR2 SQIVND (reference sequence). The V and J ends lost 5 bases and 3 bases, in that order; junction bases with no gene match: 9. The CDR3 extends over 18 amino acids. The CDR3 reads CASSPRRTGGSGANVLTF. CDR3 sequence (DNA): TGTGCCAGTAGTCCGAGGCGGACAGGGGGCAGTGGGGCCAACGTCCTGACTTTC.

J is TRBJ2-2 and V is TRBV5-1; possibly TRBD2 for D (5 bases). Germline lookup yields CDR1 SGHRS and CDR2 YFSETQ. This CDR3 comprises 13 residues. Trimming took off 7 bases at V and 7 bases at J, with 14 bases between the two ends. In DNA form, the CDR3 reads TGCGCCAGCTCGAGGGTAGTGTACGGGGAGCTGTTTTTT. Amino acids: CASSRVVYGELFF.

CDR3 bases: TGCGCCAGCAGCTTGGGAATCAGTTCCACTCAGCCCCAGCATTTT. Translating gives CASSLGISSTQPQHF. The chain links TRBV5-1 to TRBJ1-5, with D hard to call. Between the trimmed V and J ends, which lost 0 bases and 6 bases, there was a span of 13 bases. CDR1 is SGHRS and CDR2 is YFSETQ in the germline V gene. The CDR3 consists of 15 residues.

The rearrangement joins TRBV10-3 to TRBJ1-1, with 9 bases matching TRBD1. The CDR3 sequence is 13 residues long. V shed 11 bases and J 1 base; nucleotides not matched to a gene: 5. The germline V gene encodes CDR1 ENHRY and CDR2 SYGVKD. The CDR3 DNA reads as TGTGCCTCCACGGGACAGGGGAACACTGAAGCTTTCTTT. This translates into CASTGQGNTEAFF.

The V gene is TRBV7-9, the J gene TRBJ2-7, with a weak D call TRBD2 (7 bases). Per the germline V gene, CDR1 is SEHNR and CDR2 is FQNEAQ (reference sequence). Between the trimmed V and J ends, which lost 0 bases and 0 bases, there was a span of 12 bases. This CDR3 region has 16 residues. The CDR3 DNA reads as TGTGCCAGCAGCTTAGCGGACGGGGGGCGCTCCTACGAGCAGTACTTC. Residues: CASSLADGGRSYEQYF.

J is TRBJ1-6 and V is TRBV5-1; 7 bases are shared with TRBD1. With V trimmed by 4 bases and J by 5 bases, 6 bases remained unmatched. CDR1 is SGHRS and CDR2 is YFSETQ in the germline V gene. This CDR3 region has 15 residues. The CDR3 nucleotides are TGCGCCAGCAGCCGAGGGACAGCAAATAATTCACCCCTCCACTTT. It codes for CASSRGTANNSPLHF.

The genes are TRBV7-3 and TRBJ2-1; no firm D call. V was shortened by 1 base and J by 4 bases, with 8 bases between the two germline ends. This CDR3 comprises 14 residues. Germline values: CDR1 SGHTA, CDR2 FQGTGA. The CDR3 DNA reads as TGTGCCAGCAGCTTAAGGCCAGATTACAATGAGCAGTTCTTC. As protein: CASSLRPDYNEQFF.

The rearrangement uses TRBV28 and TRBJ2-1, with a weak D call TRBD2 (7 bases). Trimming pared 6 bases from V and 1 base from J, leaving 13 bases between. CDR1 and CDR2 from the germline V gene are MDHEN and SYDVKM. This CDR3 is 15 amino acids long. CDR3 sequence (DNA): TGTGCCAGCAGAAACGCGGGGGCTTCCTACAATGAGCAGTTCTTC. Its protein is CASRNAGASYNEQFF.

The rearrangement joins TRBV27 to TRBJ2-5; weak D call: TRBD1 (6 bases). The CDR3 consists of 14 residues. Germline-derived CDR1 and CDR2 are MNHEY and SMNVEV (reference sequence). The V end lost 2 bases, the J end lost 2 bases, and 9 bases lay between the germline ends. CDR3 DNA sequence: TGTGCCAGCAGTTTAAACAGGGTACAAGAGACCCAGTACTTC. Its protein is CASSLNRVQETQYF.

This rearrangement joins TRBV30 to TRBJ2-1; D is possibly TRBD2 (6 bases). The CDR3 runs 12 residues. Germline assignment: CDR1 GTSNPN and CDR2 SVGIG (reference sequence). V lost 2 bases and J 9 bases, leaving 11 bases between the germline ends. CDR3 DNA sequence: TGTGCCTGGAGTCCCACGGGAGTTGAGCAGTTCTTC. Translated: CAWSPTGVEQFF.

The V gene is TRBV29-1, the J gene TRBJ2-2, with D maybe TRBD2 (5 bases). CDR1 and CDR2 from the germline V gene are SQVTM and ANQGSEA. The CDR3 contains 11 residues. Trimming cost V 5 bases and J 6 bases, with 7 bases left between them. DNA for the CDR3: TGCAGCGTTCTGAGGGCCGGGGAGCTGTTTTTT. It translates to CSVLRAGELFF.

This clone appeared once. The chain recombines TRBV3-1 (or the pseudogene TRBV3-2) with TRBJ1-1; D is perhaps TRBD1 (5 bases). This CDR3 comprises 14 residues. V was clipped by 6 bases and J by 1 base, with 12 bases between them. CDR1 and CDR2 from the germline V gene are LGHDT and YNNKEL (reference sequence). The CDR3 DNA reads TGTGCCAGCAGTCGACAGATAGCGAACACTGAAGCTTTCTTT. Translating it yields CASSRQIANTEAFF.

The genes are TRBV5-6 and TRBJ1-2; 7 positions agree with TRBD1. The ends lost 2 bases at V and 3 bases at J; junction bases unmatched: 1. Germline CDR1 and CDR2: SGHDT and YYEEEE. The CDR3 length is 13 residues. Written as DNA, the CDR3 is TGTGCCAGCAGCTTTGGGACAGACTATGGCTACACCTTC. Translation gives CASSFGTDYGYTF. Full variable domain (rest looked up from reference TRBV5-6 and TRBJ1-2): DAGVTQSPTHLIKTRGQQVTLRCSPKSGHDTVSWYQQALGQGPQFIFQYYEEEERQRGNFPDRFSGHQFPNYSSELNVNALLLGDSALYLCASSFGTDYGYTFGSGTRLTVV.